The 2 T cell receptor beta chains in this list originate from one sample, sequenced in a study of cytomegalovirus exposure and HLA in healthy donors. The PCR was carried out with 60 Vbeta primers and 13 Jbeta primers. Method: immunoSEQ multiplex PCR; TCRdb's copy keeps in-frame clones and lacks some. The sample holds a few hundred thousand clones; around 81% are singletons and the top ten take almost 8%. Sequenced: PBMCs. All receptors come from a woman aged 55-69 years in good health and CMV-seropositive.

This chain uses TRBV2 with TRBJ2-1, with D possibly being TRBD1 (5 bases). The CDR3 totals 14 residues. V was pared by 5 bases and J by 2 bases, with 10 bases between. CDR1 is SNHLY and CDR2 is FYNNEI in the germline V gene. CDR3 sequence (DNA): TGTGCCAGCAGTTGGGGCAGGGCCTACAATGAGCAGTTCTTC. It is translated as CASSWGRAYNEQFF.

This chain joins TRBV7-3 and TRBJ2-3; 7 positions agree with TRBD2. J gave up 0 bases and V 3 bases, and 3 bases lay outside the gene matches. Per the germline V gene, CDR1 is SGHTA and CDR2 is FQGTGA. The CDR3 covers 15 residues. CDR3 amino acids: CASSLGGTSTDTQYF. The CDR3 region has the DNA TGTGCCAGCAGCTTGGGAGGGACCAGCACAGATACGCAGTATTTT.